The 26 T cell receptor beta chains below all came from one sample that was sequenced in a study of cytomegalovirus exposure and HLA in healthy donors. 13 Jbeta primers and 60 Vbeta primers were used for the PCR. Libraries were prepared by immunoSEQ multiplex PCR; TCRdb keeps only in-frame clonotypes and omits some of them. The sample records 150,000 to 250,000 clones, around 74% being singletons. Specimen: PBMCs. These receptors all come from a girl between 5 and 17 years old in good health and CMV-seropositive.

The V and J genes are TRBV30 and TRBJ1-2; perhaps TRBD1 as D (6 bases). Germline V CDR1 and CDR2: GTSNPN, SVGIG (reference sequence). CDR3 length: 15 residues. Trimming took off 3 bases at V and 5 bases at J, with 19 bases between the two ends. The CDR3 DNA sequence: TGTGCCTGGAGCCGTAGGGGGGGCACCTGGTATGGCTACACCTTC. It yields the protein CAWSRRGGTWYGYTF.

The chain is built from TRBV6-4 and TRBJ2-2; D uncertain. Germline V gene sequence: CDR1 MRHNA, CDR2 SNTAGT. The CDR3 is 14 amino acids. V was cut by 3 bases and J by 0 bases, with 5 bases left in between. CDR3 coding DNA: TGTGCCAGCAGTGAAACGGCGAACACCGGGGAGCTGTTTTTT. It is translated as CASSETANTGELFF.

The sample holds a few counts of this clone. The chain couples TRBV18 to TRBJ2-7; no firm D call. CDR1 KGHSH and CDR2 LQKENI come from the germline V gene. CDR3 length: 14 amino acids. V lost 3 bases and J lost 2, with 11 bases in between. CDR3 nucleotide sequence: TGTGCCAGCTCACCCGAAACGTGGCCCTACGAGCAGTACTTC. Protein: CASSPETWPYEQYF.

The chain carries TRBV7-2 and TRBJ2-7; 7 positions match TRBD1. With 3 bases clipped from V and 2 bases from J, the junction kept 7 bases outside the gene matches. This CDR3 has 15 residues. CDR1 and CDR2 from the germline V gene are SGHTA and FQGNSA. The CDR3 loop reads CASSFVSDRTYEQYF. Written as DNA, the CDR3 is TGTGCCAGCAGCTTCGTCTCGGACAGGACCTACGAGCAGTACTTC.

This clone was detected only once. The chain combines TRBV11-2 with TRBJ2-4; 7 bases map to TRBD1. J lost 15 bases, V lost 2 bases, and 13 bases had no gene match. The CDR3 has 14 residues. Per the germline V gene, CDR1 is SGHAT and CDR2 is FQNNGV. Here the CDR3 DNA reads TGTGCCAGCAGCTTAAACCCATCGGGACAGAACGCGTACTTC. This sequence encodes CASSLNPSGQNAYF. The entire variable domain, with the rest obtained from reference TRBV11-2 and TRBJ2-4, is as follows: EAGVAQSPRYKIIEKRQSVAFWCNPISGHATLYWYQQILGQGPKLLIQFQNNGVVDDSQLPKDRFSAERLKGVDSTLKIQPAKLEDSAVYLCASSLNPSGQNAYFGAGTRLSVL.

The gene calls are TRBV6-5 and TRBJ2-1, with D maybe TRBD2 (5 bases). CDR1 MNHEY and CDR2 SVGAGI come from the germline V gene. The CDR3 is 11 amino acids. CDR3 DNA: TGTGCTTCGGGAAGGCCCAATGAGCAGTTCTTC. The encoded protein is CASGRPNEQFF.

The J gene is TRBJ2-7, the V gene TRBV7-9; D is unclear. Germline CDR1 SEHNR, CDR2 FQNEAQ (reference sequence). The CDR3 consists of 14 residues. V gave up 3 bases and J gave up 5 bases, with 14 bases separating them. The CDR3 loop reads CASSFESFYDEQYF. CDR3 in DNA: TGTGCCAGCAGCTTTGAGTCTTTCTACGACGAGCAGTACTTC.

This clone appeared a few times. V and J are TRBV5-1 and TRBJ2-1; no reliable D call. V shed 6 bases and J shed 4 bases, with 14 bases lying between them. The CDR3 contains 14 residues. Per germline, CDR1 SGHRS and CDR2 YFSETQ. DNA of the CDR3: TGCGCCAGCAACTTCGAACCAGGTTACAATGAGCAGTTCTTC. Its translation: CASNFEPGYNEQFF.

This clone was picked up one time. The chain joins TRBV5-1 to TRBJ2-3; 7 bases are a match to TRBD2. V gave up 2 bases and J gave up 3 bases; unmatched junction bases: 15. There are 18 residues in the CDR3. Germline V gene sequence: CDR1 SGHRS, CDR2 YFSETQ. The CDR3 is CASSLRGRSGGNTDTQYF. The CDR3 DNA follows: TGCGCCAGCAGCTTACGGGGTCGTTCGGGGGGTAATACAGATACGCAGTATTTT.

In its sample, this clone was seen once. The chain links TRBV23-1 to TRBJ1-6, with a possible D match to TRBD1 (6 bases). TRBV23-1 falls under the ORF class, with uncertain function. V was pared by 7 bases and J by 3 bases, with 13 bases between. The CDR3 sequence is 15 residues long. This chain's CDR3 is CASTRQARYNSPLHF. CDR3 nucleotide sequence: TGCGCCAGCACCCGACAGGCCCGCTATAATTCACCCCTCCACTTT.

The chain has TRBV10-3 and TRBJ1-2; 9 bases match TRBD1. Germline CDR1 is ENHRY and CDR2 is SYGVKD. This CDR3 spans 14 amino acids. V was pared by 6 bases and J by 5 bases, with 7 bases of the junction left unmatched. CDR3 sequence (DNA): TGTGCCATCAGGCCTGGGACAGGGACGTATGGCTACACCTTC. This codes for CAIRPGTGTYGYTF.

The chain couples TRBV15 to TRBJ1-5, with D possibly TRBD1 on 6 matching bases. Trimming removed 4 bases at V and 5 bases at J, with 15 bases between. Germline CDR1 reads LNHNV; CDR2 reads YYDKDF (reference sequence). This CDR3 is built from 15 residues. CDR3 region: CATSIWGRADQPQHF. CDR3 in DNA: TGTGCCACCAGCATCTGGGGGCGGGCTGATCAGCCCCAGCATTTT. Full variable domain (missing parts from reference TRBV15 and TRBJ1-5): DAMVIQNPRYQVTQFGKPVTLSCSQTLNHNVMYWYQQKSSQAPKLLFHYYDKDFNNEADTPDNFQSRRPNTSFCFLDIRSPGLGDTAMYLCATSIWGRADQPQHFGDGTRLSIL.

The chain combines TRBV30 with TRBJ1-1; D call uncertain. CDR1 GTSNPN and CDR2 SVGIG come from the germline V gene (reference sequence). The length of the CDR3 is 13 residues. The ends were cut back, 0 bases at V and 4 bases at J, with 9 bases in the middle. The CDR3 is CAWSVLGSTEAFF. CDR3 nucleotide sequence: TGTGCCTGGAGTGTATTGGGGAGCACTGAAGCTTTCTTT.

This chain links TRBV5-1 with TRBJ2-1, with D possibly being TRBD2 (6 bases). The V and J ends lost 0 bases and 3 bases respectively, with 7 bases between them. This CDR3 comprises 14 residues. In germline, CDR1 is SGHRS, CDR2 YFSETQ. The CDR3: CASSLGGVYNEQFF. The CDR3 nucleotides are TGCGCCAGCAGCTTGGGGGGGGTCTACAATGAGCAGTTCTTC.

The J gene is TRBJ2-5, the V gene TRBV6-1; the D gene is possibly TRBD1 (5 bases). CDR3 length: 13 residues. Germline V CDR1 and CDR2: MNHNS, SASEGT. Deletions cut 3 bases from V and 9 bases from J, with 14 bases between. The chain's CDR3 is CASSDLGHSAQYF. As DNA, the CDR3 is TGTGCCAGCAGTGATTTAGGACATAGTGCCCAGTACTTC.

The chain uses TRBV5-4 and TRBJ2-5; TRBD2 agrees at 10 bases. Germline V CDR1 and CDR2: SGHNT, YYREEE (reference sequence). J was trimmed by 1 base and V by 4 bases; bases with no gene match: 7. The CDR3 totals 16 residues. CDR3 residues: CASSPPPSGGQETQYF. CDR3 DNA sequence: TGTGCCAGCAGCCCGCCCCCTAGCGGGGGCCAAGAGACCCAGTACTTC.

This clone was counted between two and nine times. The gene calls are TRBV30 and TRBJ1-2; D not resolved. The CDR3 sequence is 12 residues long. V lost 6 bases and J 4 bases, leaving 12 bases between the germline ends. Per the germline V gene, CDR1 is GTSNPN and CDR2 is SVGIG (reference sequence). Written as DNA, the CDR3 is TGTGCCTGTACTCGTCCGAGCTATGGCTACACCTTC. Encoded protein: CACTRPSYGYTF.

The chain has TRBV7-8 and TRBJ2-7, with a weak D call TRBD1 (6 bases). This CDR3 region has 15 residues. V was shortened by 2 bases and J by 3 bases, with 14 bases between the two germline ends. Germline CDR1 and CDR2: SGHVS and FQNEAQ. The DNA of the CDR3 is TGTGCCAGCAGCTTATGGGGGCGGAAGCACTACGAGCAGTACTTC. Its translation is CASSLWGRKHYEQYF.

This clone appeared a few times. V usage is TRBV5-1 and J usage is TRBJ2-2, with D possibly matching TRBD1 (5 bases). The CDR3 totals 18 residues. V lost 0 bases and J lost 4, with 19 bases in between. Germline V gene data show CDR1 as SGHRS and CDR2 as YFSETQ. The CDR3 nucleotides are TGCGCCAGCAGCTTGGCCGGCGTAATGGCAGGGTCCACCGGGGAGCTGTTTTTT. Protein: CASSLAGVMAGSTGELFF.

This clone was seen just once. The chain carries TRBV11-2 and TRBJ1-2, with D unclear. The CDR3 contains 12 residues. Per the germline V gene, CDR1 is SGHAT and CDR2 is FQNNGV. Between the trimmed V and J ends, which lost 5 bases and 8 bases, there was a span of 12 bases. The CDR3 region is CASSQSREGYTF. The CDR3 DNA follows: TGTGCCAGCAGCCAATCTAGGGAGGGCTACACCTTC.

V usage is TRBV14 and J usage is TRBJ1-2, with D possibly being TRBD1 (5 bases). The CDR3 spans 13 residues. Per the germline V gene, CDR1 is SGHDN and CDR2 is FVKESK. V shed 2 bases and J shed 9 bases, with 13 bases lying between them. For the CDR3, the DNA is TGTGCCAGCAGCCAATGGCCAGGGCTAAGCTACACCTTC. Amino acids: CASSQWPGLSYTF. Complete variable domain (other parts from reference TRBV14 and TRBJ1-2): EAGVTQFPSHSVIEKGQTVTLRCDPISGHDNLYWYRRVMGKEIKFLLHFVKESKQDESGMPNNRFLAERTGGTYSTLKVQPAELEDSGVYFCASSQWPGLSYTFGSGTRLTVV.

The gene calls are TRBV18 and TRBJ2-5, with TRBD1 as a possible D gene (7 bases). This CDR3 has 14 residues. From germline, CDR1 is KGHSH and CDR2 LQKENI. Trimming removed 5 bases from V and 2 bases from J, with 12 bases in between. CDR3 bases: TGTGCCAGCTCAGACAGGGACTTTCAAGAGACCCAGTACTTC. Protein: CASSDRDFQETQYF. The variable domain in full, completed from reference TRBV18 and TRBJ2-5, reads NAGVMQNPRHLVRRRGQEARLRCSPMKGHSHVYWYRQLPEEGLKFMVYLQKENIIDESGMPKERFSAEFPKEGPSILRIQQVVRGDSAAYFCASSDRDFQETQYFGPGTRLLVL.

The sample holds a few counts of this clone. The rearrangement uses TRBV7-9 and TRBJ1-2; D is perhaps TRBD1 (6 bases). This CDR3 spans 16 amino acids. The V and J ends lost 1 base and 4 bases respectively, with 16 bases between them. Germline loops: CDR1 SEHNR, CDR2 FQNEAQ (reference sequence). CDR3 DNA: TGTGCCAGCAGCTTAGGGGCAGGGGCTACCATCTATGGCTACACCTTC. Its translation is CASSLGAGATIYGYTF.

The rearrangement links TRBV15 to TRBJ1-5; 7 bases line up with TRBD1. With V trimmed by 8 bases and J by 3 bases, 4 bases remained unmatched. This CDR3 contains 13 residues. Germline assignment: CDR1 LNHNV and CDR2 YYDKDF (reference sequence). The CDR3 reads CATADRINQPQHF. In nucleotides, the CDR3 is TGTGCCACCGCGGACAGGATCAATCAGCCCCAGCATTTT.

This clone was detected only a few times. This rearrangement joins TRBV25-1 to TRBJ1-6; 7 nucleotides align to TRBD1. Trimming took 3 bases from V and 3 from J; bases not matched to a gene: 8. CDR3 size: 17 residues. Per the germline V gene, CDR1 is MGHDK and CDR2 is SYGVNS. CDR3 sequence reads: CASSDSAGGIYNSPLHF. In nucleotides, the CDR3 is TGTGCCAGCAGTGACTCCGCAGGGGGTATCTATAATTCACCCCTCCACTTT.

The V call is TRBV28, the J call TRBJ2-5, with D maybe TRBD1 (6 bases). Germline-derived CDR1 and CDR2 are MDHEN and SYDVKM. Trimming took off 2 bases at V and 2 bases at J, with 18 bases between the two ends. This CDR3 has 17 residues. CDR3 DNA sequence: TGTGCCAGCAGTTTAAGGGGTGCGAGGACAGTTCAAGAGACCCAGTACTTC. Its translation: CASSLRGARTVQETQYF.